Sequencing of this T cell receptor beta chain was carried out in a study of T cell responses to AZD1222 COVID-19 vaccine. The study's findings and limits: After two AZD1222 doses, spike-specific TCR breadth and depth rose versus day 0. It was only six AZD1222 recipients who were seropositive at baseline. Nearly half of unique spike-specific TCRs reportedly avoided B.1.351 and B.1.1.7 mutated regions.

Assay used: immunoSEQ multiplex PCR; TCRdb lists only in-frame clones, some missing. The table includes more than 150,000 clones, around nine tenths detected once. The CDR3 contains 15 residues. Germline V lookup: CDR1 SGHRS, CDR2 YFSETQ. V dropped 4 bases and J dropped 0 bases, with 13 bases sitting between them. With regard to this clone: Antigen specificity is unknown.

The clonotype comes from an adult in good health. V usage is TRBV5-1 and J usage is TRBJ1-2, with D unresolved. Source: peripheral blood, taken on day 0 of AZD1222 vaccination. In DNA form, the CDR3 reads TGCGCCAGCAGCCCCTCGGTTGGAGCTAACTATGGCTACACCTTC. Protein: CASSPSVGANYGYTF.